The 30 T cell receptor beta chains listed next were all sequenced from one sample in a study of T-cell memory formation after mild COVID-19. Each CDR3 protein gets one entry after TCRdb re-called the 5' RACE reads with MiXCR. This sample has about 410,000 distinct CDR3 sequences, with 20% to 25% found just once. Sequencing was done on a sample of PBMCs or a T cell subset sorted from them (not recorded which). The source of these receptors is an adult woman who had mild COVID-19 (a few samples of this study predate the infection). Cell type and time point are not known.

This clonotype was seen a few times. The chain has TRBV6-5 and TRBJ2-1; 8 nucleotides agree with TRBD2. V shed 0 bases and J 3 bases; nucleotides not matched to a gene: 7. The germline V gene has CDR1 MNHEY and CDR2 SVGAGI. The CDR3 extends over 17 amino acids. The CDR3 is CASSYSKTGGLYNEQFF. The DNA of the CDR3 is TGTGCCAGCAGTTACTCGAAGACGGGGGGGCTCTACAATGAGCAGTTCTTC.

This clonotype appeared a few times. V usage is TRBV6-2 or TRBV6-3 and J usage is TRBJ2-7; tentatively, D is TRBD2 (5 bases). This CDR3 has 17 amino acids. CDR1 is MNHEY and CDR2 is SVGEGT in the germline V gene. The V gene lost 4 bases and the J gene lost 3 bases, with 22 bases spanning the gap. The CDR3, as DNA: TGTGCCAGCAGTTGGGTCCCTCCGGCCGGTCGGGACTACGAGCAGTACTTC. Protein: CASSWVPPAGRDYEQYF.

The rearrangement uses TRBV24-1 and TRBJ1-1; D gene unclear. CDR3 length: 12 amino acids. Trimming took off 9 bases at V and 1 base at J, with 8 bases between the two ends. Germline assignment: CDR1 KGHDR and CDR2 SFDVKD. The CDR3 reads CATAAGNTEAFF. CDR3 DNA: TGTGCCACCGCTGCAGGGAACACTGAAGCTTTCTTT.

The chain uses TRBV29-1 and TRBJ1-5; D uncertain. From germline, CDR1 is SQVTM and CDR2 ANQGSEA. V lost 5 bases to trimming and J lost 5 bases, with 16 bases between them. The CDR3 is 14 amino acids. In nucleotides, the CDR3 is TGCAGCGTTCTCGGGGAGGCGCGGGATCAGCCCCAGCATTTT. This translates into CSVLGEARDQPQHF.

This clonotype turned up a few times. V usage is TRBV29-1 and J usage is TRBJ1-4; no firm D call. The V end lost 0 bases, the J end lost 4 bases, and 9 bases lay between the germline ends. CDR3 length: 14 residues. Per the germline V gene, CDR1 is SQVTM and CDR2 is ANQGSEA. The CDR3 nucleotides are TGCAGCGTTGAAGATCCACAGCTTAATGAAAAACTGTTTTTT. As protein: CSVEDPQLNEKLFF. Looking up the rest from reference TRBV29-1 and TRBJ1-4 gives the full variable domain: SAVISQKPSRDICQRGTSLTIQCQVDSQVTMMFWYRQQPGQSLTLIATANQGSEATYESGFVIDKFPISRPNLTFSTLTVSNMSPEDSSIYLCSVEDPQLNEKLFFGSGTQLSVL.

This clonotype turned up a few times. This chain uses TRBV5-4 with TRBJ1-1; TRBD1 agrees at 11 bases. V lost 4 bases and J lost 1; bases outside the gene matches: 12. The germline V gene encodes CDR1 SGHNT and CDR2 YYREEE (reference sequence). The CDR3 has 18 amino acids. This chain's CDR3 is CASSRFGQGAFGNTEAFF. The CDR3 DNA reads TGTGCCAGCAGCCGCTTCGGACAGGGGGCGTTTGGGAACACTGAAGCTTTCTTT. The full variable domain, with the rest looked up from reference TRBV5-4 and TRBJ1-1, is ETGVTQSPTHLIKTRGQQVTLRCSSQSGHNTVSWYQQALGQGPQFIFQYYREEENGRGNFPPRFSGLQFPNYSSELNVNALELDDSALYLCASSRFGQGAFGNTEAFFGQGTRLTVV.

The gene calls are TRBV2 and TRBJ1-1; no definite D call. Germline CDR1 is SNHLY and CDR2 is FYNNEI. The V end was cut by 7 bases, the J end by 4 bases, with 7 bases between. The CDR3 loop spans 11 amino acids. CDR3 sequence: CASNPSTEAFF. The CDR3, as DNA: TGTGCCAGCAACCCGTCCACTGAAGCTTTCTTT.

The chain couples TRBV2 to TRBJ2-1; D remains ambiguous. Germline-derived CDR1 and CDR2 are SNHLY and FYNNEI. Trimming stripped 7 bases from V and 7 bases from J, with 8 bases between. The length of the CDR3 is 11 residues. The CDR3 DNA reads as TGTGCCAGCAACCAGCAAAATGAGCAGTTCTTC. Translated: CASNQQNEQFF.

CDR3 in DNA: TGCAGCGTTGTTGGATCCTCCTACGAGCAGTACTTC. Translation gives CSVVGSSYEQYF. The chain recombines TRBV29-1 with TRBJ2-7; D gene ambiguous. CDR1 is SQVTM and CDR2 is ANQGSEA in the germline V gene. This CDR3 has 12 amino acids. V was clipped by 4 bases and J by 0 bases, with 7 bases between them.

V usage is TRBV5-1 and J usage is TRBJ2-3; 9 bases map to TRBD2. Unmatched junction bases numbered 9, after V lost 4 bases and J lost 3 bases. Germline V gene lookup returns CDR1 SGHRS and CDR2 YFSETQ. The CDR3 runs to 16 residues. In nucleotides, the CDR3 is TGCGCCAGCAGCGTCGGCGCGGGGGGGCCGACAGATACGCAGTATTTT. This translates into CASSVGAGGPTDTQYF.

This chain connects TRBV7-2 to TRBJ2-3; D possibly corresponds to TRBD2 (5 bases). Trimming cost V 3 bases and J 1 base, with 8 bases left between them. Per germline, CDR1 SGHTA and CDR2 FQGNSA. The CDR3 runs to 14 residues. The CDR3 sequence: CASSFLARTDTQYF. DNA of the CDR3: TGTGCCAGCAGCTTCTTAGCGCGCACAGATACGCAGTATTTT.

V usage is TRBV20-1 and J usage is TRBJ2-7, with TRBD1 matching 11 bases. The CDR3 length is 13 residues. Losses at the gene ends were 6 bases for V and 2 bases for J; bases not matched to a gene: 3. Germline CDR1 reads DFQATT; CDR2 reads SNEGSKA (reference sequence). CDR3 sequence reads: CSAPGQGAYEQYF. CDR3 sequence (DNA): TGCAGTGCACCGGGACAGGGGGCCTACGAGCAGTACTTC.

This clonotype has only a few counts. The rearrangement joins TRBV7-9 to TRBJ2-4; 8 bases match TRBD1. This CDR3 is 13 amino acids long. Germline V gene lookup returns CDR1 SEHNR and CDR2 FQNEAQ (reference sequence). J gave up 11 bases and V 5 bases, and 8 bases lay outside the gene matches. CDR3 sequence (DNA): TGTGCCAGCAGCCAGGACAGGGTGAGGGTTCAGTACTTC. Translating gives CASSQDRVRVQYF.

V usage is TRBV11-3 and J usage is TRBJ2-7; D gene uncertain. Germline V gene data show CDR1 as SGHNT and CDR2 as YENEEA. The CDR3 covers 14 residues. Trimming left V 1 base short and J 6 bases short, with 13 bases between. The CDR3 here is CASSLGYQALEQYF. The CDR3 nucleotides read TGTGCCAGCAGCTTAGGCTACCAGGCTCTCGAGCAGTACTTC.

CDR3 in amino acids: CASSLETGQQQYF. CDR3 coding DNA: TGTGCCAGCAGCTTAGAGACGGGGCAGCAGCAGTACTTC. V gene TRBV11-3 combines with J gene TRBJ2-7; possibly TRBD1 or TRBD2 for D (5 bases each). V was clipped by 0 bases and J by 8 bases, with 11 bases between them. CDR1 is SGHNT and CDR2 is YENEEA in the germline V gene. This CDR3 is 13 amino acids long. Looking up the rest from reference TRBV11-3 and TRBJ2-7 gives the full variable domain: EAGVVQSPRYKIIEKKQPVAFWCNPISGHNTLYWYLQNLGQGPELLIRYENEEAVDDSQLPKDRFSAERLKGVDSTLKIQPAELGDSAVYLCASSLETGQQQYFGPGTRLTVT.

This clonotype has only a few counts. V usage is TRBV11-3 and J usage is TRBJ1-1; TRBD1 is a possible D gene (5 bases). V lost 3 bases and J 1 base, leaving 9 bases between the germline ends. Germline CDR1 is SGHNT and CDR2 is YENEEA. The CDR3 spans 14 residues. The CDR3 region is CASSFGGSNTEAFF. CDR3 coding DNA: TGTGCCAGCAGCTTTGGGGGGTCGAACACTGAAGCTTTCTTT. The variable domain in full, with the rest retrieved from reference TRBV11-3 and TRBJ1-1, is EAGVVQSPRYKIIEKKQPVAFWCNPISGHNTLYWYLQNLGQGPELLIRYENEEAVDDSQLPKDRFSAERLKGVDSTLKIQPAELGDSAVYLCASSFGGSNTEAFFGQGTRLTVV.

This clonotype was detected a few times. The rearrangement uses TRBV24-1 and TRBJ2-2, with a tentative D call TRBD2 (6 bases). In germline, CDR1 is KGHDR, CDR2 SFDVKD. The ends were cut back, 3 bases at V and 8 bases at J, with 9 bases in the middle. The CDR3 covers 13 residues. The CDR3 here is CATSDPSEGELFF. DNA for the CDR3: TGTGCCACCAGTGATCCTAGCGAGGGGGAGCTGTTTTTT.

This chain connects TRBV6-2 or TRBV6-3 to TRBJ2-1, with D perhaps given as TRBD1 or TRBD2 (5 bases each). V was clipped by 7 bases and J by 11 bases, with 21 bases between them. The CDR3 length is 14 residues. Germline CDR1 and CDR2: MNHEY and SVGEGT. In nucleotides, the CDR3 is TGTGCCAGCATGGGGGATGCAGTTACGGGTCAGCAGTTCTTC. Protein sequence: CASMGDAVTGQQFF.

This clonotype has more than one count but fewer than ten. The rearrangement uses TRBV7-3 and TRBJ2-3; 9 bases agree with TRBD2. The CDR3 runs 15 residues. Germline V gives CDR1 SGHTA, CDR2 FQGTGA. After removal of 5 bases from V and 6 bases from J, the junction contained 9 bases not matched to a gene. The CDR3 DNA follows: TGTGCCAGCAGCGTCGGGACTAGCCCGGTGGATACGCAGTATTTT. This encodes CASSVGTSPVDTQYF.

This chain connects TRBV4-2 to TRBJ2-4, with 10 bases that match TRBD2. CDR1 LGHNA and CDR2 YNFKEQ come from the germline V gene. CDR3 length equals 17 residues. The junction had 3 bases not matched to a gene; V was cut back by 0 bases and J by 1 base. In DNA, the CDR3 is TGTGCCAGCAGCCAAGACCTTAGCGGGGGGGCCAAAAACATTCAGTACTTC. Protein sequence: CASSQDLSGGAKNIQYF.

The table lists this clonotype with a few counts. V usage is TRBV9 and J usage is TRBJ2-5; 11 bases are a match to TRBD2. Germline trimming cut 1 base from V and 4 bases from J; bases unmatched to any gene: 9. The CDR3 loop spans 17 amino acids. The germline CDR1 and CDR2 sequences are SGDLS and YYNGEE. The CDR3: CASSVYGTSGLSETQYF. The CDR3 DNA sequence: TGTGCCAGCAGCGTATACGGGACTAGCGGACTCTCAGAGACCCAGTACTTC.

The chain recombines TRBV9 with TRBJ2-2, with TRBD1 identical over 7 bases. The V and J ends lost 6 bases and 7 bases, in that order; junction bases with no gene match: 12. Germline assignment: CDR1 SGDLS and CDR2 YYNGEE. The CDR3 sequence is 15 residues long. CDR3 coding DNA: TGTGCCAGCACCCCGCAGGACAGGTTCTTCGGGGAGCTGTTTTTT. It is translated as CASTPQDRFFGELFF.

This clonotype was observed at least ten times. The chain employs TRBV12-3 or TRBV12-4 and TRBJ1-4; 7 bases map to TRBD1. The CDR3 runs to 17 residues. With 5 bases clipped from V and 3 bases from J, the junction kept 12 bases outside the gene matches. The CDR3 here is CASSPRGSQGANEKLFF. The CDR3 coding sequence is TGTGCCAGCAGTCCTCGGGGCAGCCAGGGGGCTAATGAAAAACTGTTTTTT.

A few counts support this clonotype. This chain joins TRBV25-1 and TRBJ2-7; the match to TRBD1 covers 8 bases. This CDR3 is built from 15 residues. The germline CDR1 and CDR2 sequences are MGHDK and SYGVNS. The trim removed 2 bases at V and 3 bases at J, leaving 6 bases unmatched. In DNA form, the CDR3 reads TGTGCCAGCAGTGAAAGGCGTGGACAGGGCTACGAGCAGTACTTC. Its protein product is CASSERRGQGYEQYF.

Turning to this clonotype: An end of the junction does not agree with germline; a read error may underlie this. V is TRBV7-9 and J is TRBJ1-3; the D is unclear. CDR3 size: 15 residues. Germline lookup yields CDR1 SEHNR and CDR2 FQNEAQ (reference sequence). This CDR3 reads CASSPDGHAGDTIYF. The DNA for the CDR3 is TGTGCCAGCAGCCCCGACGGCCACGCTGGAGACACCATATATTTT.

J is TRBJ2-2 and V is TRBV27; D is ambiguous. The germline gives CDR1 MNHEY, CDR2 SMNVEV (reference sequence). The CDR3 consists of 15 residues. Trimming stripped 6 bases from V and 1 base from J, with 12 bases between. CDR3 sequence (DNA): TGTGCCAGCAGCCCAGACACGCAGAACACCGGGGAGCTGTTTTTT. Residues: CASSPDTQNTGELFF.

This clonotype appeared a few times. The CDR3 is CASSGPTREQFF. CDR3 in DNA: TGCGCCAGCAGCGGCCCCACCCGTGAGCAGTTCTTC. The chain uses TRBV5-1 and TRBJ2-1; D remains unclear. From germline, CDR1 is SGHRS and CDR2 YFSETQ. The CDR3 is 12 amino acids. V lost 4 bases and J 9 bases, leaving 11 bases between the germline ends.

In this sample, this clonotype turned up a few times. Written as DNA, the CDR3 is TGTGCCAGCAGCTTAGCTTGGTGGACGGCAGCGACCGACACAGATACGCAGTATTTT. As protein: CASSLAWWTAATDTDTQYF. The chain joins TRBV7-2 to TRBJ2-3; no clear D gene. The CDR3 consists of 19 residues. Germline V gene lookup returns CDR1 SGHTA and CDR2 FQGNSA. Trimming cost V 0 bases and J 2 bases, with 21 bases left between them.

This clonotype was counted only a few times. V and J are TRBV24-1 and TRBJ2-7, with D possibly called TRBD1 or TRBD2 (5 bases each). Germline lookup yields CDR1 KGHDR and CDR2 SFDVKD. The germline V and J ends were trimmed by 3 bases and 3 bases, with 14 bases remaining between them. The CDR3 loop spans 15 amino acids. CDR3 sequence reads: CATSDGTLGRYEQYF. The DNA of the CDR3 is TGTGCCACCAGTGATGGGACCCTCGGGCGCTACGAGCAGTACTTC.

This clonotype has a handful of counts. The rearrangement uses TRBV28 and TRBJ1-5; 7 nucleotides agree with TRBD1. The CDR3 sequence is 18 residues long. V lost 5 bases and J lost 0; bases outside the gene matches: 13. Germline V CDR1 and CDR2: MDHEN, SYDVKM. The CDR3 reads CASSPHKDRLYSNQPQHF. DNA of the CDR3: TGTGCCAGCAGTCCGCACAAGGACAGGCTTTATAGCAATCAGCCCCAGCATTTT. Complete variable domain (other parts from reference TRBV28 and TRBJ1-5): DVKVTQSSRYLVKRTGEKVFLECVQDMDHENMFWYRQDPGLGLRLIYFSYDVKMKEKGDIPEGYSVSREKKERFSLILESASTNQTSMYLCASSPHKDRLYSNQPQHFGDGTRLSIL.